The 7 T cell receptor beta chains reported below all come from one sample, sequenced in a study of post-analysis software for immune sequencing data. Overall study findings and caveats: Controls had lower frequencies than patients of a handful of TRBV segments, which included TRBV5-6, TRBV5-1 and TRBV20-1.

The antigens for these receptors are not known. Unique molecular identifiers were carried by the TCR beta cDNA libraries. TCRdb called the PCR reads again in MiXCR, with one record for every CDR3 protein. The repertoire includes hundreds of thousands of distinct CDR3 sequences, about 38% of them detected once, and 4.5% to 5.5% sits in the top ten. Sequencing was carried out using blood. All receptors come from a girl aged 10-17 years with multiple sclerosis.

The V and J genes are TRBV28 and TRBJ1-4; maybe TRBD1 (6 bases). CDR3 length: 13 residues. V was shortened by 6 bases and J by 5 bases, with 10 bases between the two germline ends. CDR1 is MDHEN, CDR2 SYDVKM, per germline. As DNA, the CDR3 is TGTGCCAGCAGGGACAGTCAAAATGAAAAACTGTTTTTT. Its protein is CASRDSQNEKLFF.

The chain uses TRBV12-3 or TRBV12-4 and TRBJ1-1; 8 nucleotides align to TRBD1. The CDR3 length is 15 residues. The V and J ends lost 7 bases and 1 base, in that order; junction bases with no gene match: 8. The CDR3 protein is CASNELGQENTEAFF. The CDR3 DNA reads as TGTGCCAGCAACGAATTGGGACAGGAGAACACTGAAGCTTTCTTT.

This clonotype has only one observation. The V gene is TRBV7-2, the J gene TRBJ2-4; the match to TRBD1 covers 8 bases. The CDR3 extends over 15 amino acids. Looked up from germline, CDR1 is SGHTA and CDR2 is FQGNSA. The ends lost 9 bases at V and 1 base at J; junction bases unmatched: 8. CDR3 region: CASKQGGGAKNIQYF. CDR3 in DNA: TGTGCCAGTAAACAGGGGGGTGGGGCCAAAAACATTCAGTACTTC.

V and J are TRBV7-2 and TRBJ2-3, with D perhaps assigned TRBD1 or TRBD2 (5 bases each). Trimming took off 5 bases at V and 5 bases at J, with 14 bases between the two ends. The CDR3 extends over 14 amino acids. Germline V lookup: CDR1 SGHTA, CDR2 FQGNSA. As DNA, the CDR3 is TGTGCCAGCAGCGCGCCTCCTGGGGGAGATACGCAGTATTTT. This codes for CASSAPPGGDTQYF.

This clonotype has ten or more counts. The chain combines TRBV28 with TRBJ2-4; D may be TRBD1 (6 bases). With 6 bases removed from V and 1 base from J, the gap between germline ends came to 16 bases. CDR1 is MDHEN and CDR2 is SYDVKM in the germline V gene. CDR3 length: 16 residues. This CDR3 reads CASSRGAGEAKNIQYF. In DNA form, the CDR3 reads TGTGCCAGCAGCCGGGGCGCAGGGGAGGCCAAAAACATTCAGTACTTC. Full variable domain (outside the CDR3, taken from reference TRBV28 and TRBJ2-4): DVKVTQSSRYLVKRTGEKVFLECVQDMDHENMFWYRQDPGLGLRLIYFSYDVKMKEKGDIPEGYSVSREKKERFSLILESASTNQTSMYLCASSRGAGEAKNIQYFGAGTRLSVL.

This clonotype was counted ten times or more. The gene calls are TRBV27 and TRBJ1-5; 7 bases fit TRBD1. The CDR3 is made up of 16 amino acids. From germline, CDR1 is MNHEY and CDR2 SMNVEV (reference sequence). J lost 7 bases, V lost 5 bases, and 14 bases had no gene match. DNA of the CDR3: TGTGCCAGCAGTCCGCGCTTTACAGGGGTGCGGCAGCCCCAGCATTTT. Translated: CASSPRFTGVRQPQHF.

To note about this clonotype: This sequence may be a read error, since a much larger clone differs from it by one base. In DNA, the CDR3 is TGTGCCAGCAGTGAAGGTGTGGGCTCCTACAGTGAGCAGTTCTTC. Its protein product is CASSEGVGSYSEQFF. This chain uses TRBV6-1 with TRBJ2-1; D is unresolved. Germline CDR1 MNHNS, CDR2 SASEGT. This CDR3 is built from 15 residues.